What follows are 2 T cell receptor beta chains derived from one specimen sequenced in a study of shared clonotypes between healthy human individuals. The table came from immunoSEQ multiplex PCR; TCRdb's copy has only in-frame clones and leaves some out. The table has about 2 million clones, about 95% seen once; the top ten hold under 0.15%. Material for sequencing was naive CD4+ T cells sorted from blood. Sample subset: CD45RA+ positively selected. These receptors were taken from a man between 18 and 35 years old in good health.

The CDR3: CASRQLAGGPGEQFF. The CDR3 nucleotides read TGTGCCAGCAGACAACTAGCGGGAGGGCCTGGTGAGCAGTTCTTC. The V gene is TRBV6-5, the J gene TRBJ2-1; 13 bases line up with TRBD2. The CDR3 is 15 residues long. The germline CDR1 and CDR2 sequences are MNHEY and SVGAGI. The V and J ends lost 6 bases and 9 bases, in that order; junction bases with no gene match: 8.

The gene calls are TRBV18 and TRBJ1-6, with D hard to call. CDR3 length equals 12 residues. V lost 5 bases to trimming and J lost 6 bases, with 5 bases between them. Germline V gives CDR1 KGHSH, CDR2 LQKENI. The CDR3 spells CASSGVNSPLHF. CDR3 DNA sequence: TGTGCCAGCTCAGGGGTTAATTCACCCCTCCACTTT.